The 21 T cell receptor beta chains in this list originate from one sample, sequenced in a study of beta chain features in type 1 diabetes. Since all of the isolated RNA was reverse transcribed, expressed TCRB transcripts were what got sequenced. Some clones are missing from TCRdb's copy, which holds only in-frame ones; the method was immunoSEQ multiplex PCR. The data contain almost 250,000 clones, 13% to 15% of them seen just once; the ten biggest clones take up approximately 0.024%. The sequenced sample was naive CD4+ T cells from blood. The receptor set was obtained from a middle-aged woman in good health.

The table lists this clone with a few counts. V usage is TRBV29-1 and J usage is TRBJ1-1, with no clear D. This CDR3 spans 12 amino acids. V was cut by 5 bases and J by 1 base, with 8 bases left in between. Germline values: CDR1 SQVTM, CDR2 ANQGSEA. CDR3 amino acids: CSVTGSNTEAFF. CDR3 DNA: TGCAGCGTTACGGGTTCGAACACTGAAGCTTTCTTT.

This clone was recorded a few times. The V and J genes are TRBV5-4 and TRBJ2-3, with D perhaps TRBD1 (6 bases). Germline assignment: CDR1 SGHNT and CDR2 YYREEE (reference sequence). The CDR3 loop spans 15 amino acids. Trimming shortened V by 0 bases and J by 7 bases, and 15 bases separated the two germline ends. The CDR3 is CASSLANRALHTQYF. CDR3 coding DNA: TGTGCCAGCAGCTTGGCCAACAGGGCCCTTCATACGCAGTATTTT. Based on the CDR3 plus reference TRBV5-4 and TRBJ2-3, the full variable domain is ETGVTQSPTHLIKTRGQQVTLRCSSQSGHNTVSWYQQALGQGPQFIFQYYREEENGRGNFPPRFSGLQFPNYSSELNVNALELDDSALYLCASSLANRALHTQYFGPGTRLTVL.

The rearrangement links TRBV5-5 to TRBJ2-7, with 11 bases matching TRBD1. Trimming cost V 3 bases and J 3 bases; bases outside gene matches: 2. This CDR3 comprises 14 residues. Germline lookup yields CDR1 SGHKS and CDR2 YYEKEE (reference sequence). CDR3 DNA: TGTGCCAGCAGCTGGACAGGGGGCGTCTACGAGCAGTACTTC. Translating it yields CASSWTGGVYEQYF.

The chain is built from TRBV4-2 and TRBJ2-1, with 9 nucleotides matching TRBD2. Looked up from germline, CDR1 is LGHNA and CDR2 is YNFKEQ. CDR3 length: 15 residues. The J segment lost 9 bases and the V segment lost 3 bases, leaving 9 bases of the junction unmatched. CDR3 sequence reads: CASSQGGGADGEQFF. CDR3 in DNA: TGTGCCAGCAGCCAGGGCGGGGGGGCCGACGGTGAGCAGTTCTTC.

This chain joins TRBV5-6 and TRBJ1-3; D is ambiguous. V was clipped by 1 base and J by 1 base, with 6 bases between them. The germline V gene has CDR1 SGHDT and CDR2 YYEEEE. This CDR3 contains 14 residues. The CDR3 here is CASSLSRSGNTIYF. DNA for the CDR3: TGTGCCAGCAGCTTGTCGCGATCTGGAAACACCATATATTTT.

The gene calls are TRBV28 and TRBJ1-1, with 7 nucleotides matching TRBD1. V was clipped by 6 bases and J by 2 bases; unmatched bases: 6. CDR3 size: 14 residues. Per the germline V gene, CDR1 is MDHEN and CDR2 is SYDVKM. As DNA, the CDR3 is TGTGCCAGCAGCCCGGGACAGATAAACACTGAAGCTTTCTTT. This codes for CASSPGQINTEAFF.

This clone was observed a handful of times. The DNA of the CDR3 is TGTGCCAGCAGCTTAGCCTGGGAGGATACGCAGTATTTT. Translating gives CASSLAWEDTQYF. The chain links TRBV7-2 to TRBJ2-3; D might be TRBD2 (5 bases). Germline V CDR1 and CDR2: SGHTA, FQGNSA. V lost 0 bases and J 6 bases, leaving 7 bases between the germline ends. The CDR3 is 13 residues long.

The chain is built from TRBV7-2 and TRBJ2-5; D is ambiguous. With 1 base removed from V and 4 bases from J, the gap between germline ends came to 7 bases. The CDR3 has 13 amino acids. CDR1 and CDR2 (germline): SGHTA, FQGNSA. The CDR3 here is CASSLEIRETQYF. For the CDR3, the DNA is TGTGCCAGCAGCTTAGAGATCAGAGAGACCCAGTACTTC.

This clone has only a few counts. V gene TRBV7-2 combines with J gene TRBJ2-7; TRBD2 aligns across 7 bases. Germline V CDR1 and CDR2: SGHTA, FQGNSA. The CDR3 is 15 residues long. V was clipped by 5 bases and J by 3 bases; unmatched bases: 10. The CDR3: CASSQAGILNYEQYF. The CDR3 bases are TGTGCCAGCAGCCAAGCGGGGATTCTGAACTACGAGCAGTACTTC.

The chain links TRBV7-8 to TRBJ1-1; possible D gene TRBD1, 5 bases. V lost 5 bases to trimming and J lost 0 bases, with 19 bases between them. Germline CDR1 and CDR2: SGHVS and FQNEAQ. This CDR3 is 17 amino acids long. The CDR3 protein is CASSQTRGGFMNTEAFF. In DNA form, the CDR3 reads TGTGCCAGCAGCCAAACACGGGGGGGGTTCATGAACACTGAAGCTTTCTTT.

The V and J genes are TRBV5-1 and TRBJ2-1; 11 bases are shared with TRBD2. In germline, CDR1 is SGHRS, CDR2 YFSETQ. This CDR3 comprises 15 residues. Trimming removed 5 bases from V and 5 bases from J; junction bases left unmatched: 6. The CDR3 sequence: CASRSGLAVHNEQFF. The CDR3 DNA is TGCGCCAGCAGATCGGGACTAGCGGTCCACAATGAGCAGTTCTTC.

This chain links TRBV5-1 with TRBJ2-2, with no clear D. The CDR3 contains 13 residues. In germline, CDR1 is SGHRS, CDR2 YFSETQ. V lost 0 bases to trimming and J lost 4 bases, with 4 bases between them. The CDR3 DNA sequence: TGCGCCAGCAGCTTGGCCTTCACCGGGGAGCTGTTTTTT. It yields the protein CASSLAFTGELFF. The variable domain in full, completed from reference TRBV5-1 and TRBJ2-2, reads KAGVTQTPRYLIKTRGQQVTLSCSPISGHRSVSWYQQTPGQGLQFLFEYFSETQRNKGNFPGRFSGRQFSNSRSEMNVSTLELGDSALYLCASSLAFTGELFFGEGSRLTVL.

J is TRBJ1-2 and V is TRBV19; D possibly corresponds to TRBD1 (6 bases). Trimming took off 2 bases at V and 12 bases at J, with 16 bases between the two ends. CDR1 is LNHDA, CDR2 SQIVND, per germline (reference sequence). This CDR3 has 13 residues. CDR3 sequence: CASSIPGTSINTF. Here the CDR3 DNA reads TGTGCCAGTAGTATACCCGGGACATCTATTAACACCTTC.

There are a few counts of this clone. This chain connects TRBV19 to TRBJ2-1; 16 bases agree with TRBD2. V dropped 8 bases and J dropped 3; count of bases not matched to a gene: 10. Per germline, CDR1 LNHDA and CDR2 SQIVND (reference sequence). The CDR3 runs 18 residues. As DNA, the CDR3 is TGTGCCAGTGATCCGGGACTAGCGGGGGGGCGGGGCTACAATGAGCAGTTCTTC. Translated: CASDPGLAGGRGYNEQFF.

J is TRBJ2-7 and V is TRBV7-2; TRBD1 aligns across 7 bases. Germline V gene lookup returns CDR1 SGHTA and CDR2 FQGNSA. The ends lost 5 bases at V and 3 bases at J; junction bases unmatched: 10. The CDR3 spans 15 residues. The CDR3 DNA reads TGTGCCAGCAGCCTATCAAGGACAGGCTTCTACGAGCAGTACTTC. It codes for CASSLSRTGFYEQYF.

V gene TRBV11-2 combines with J gene TRBJ2-1; 10 positions agree with TRBD1. Germline trimming cut 8 bases from V and 9 bases from J; bases unmatched to any gene: 10. Germline CDR1 SGHAT, CDR2 FQNNGV. The CDR3 has 14 amino acids. The DNA of the CDR3 is TGTGCCAGCCAGGTGGGACAGGGGTTAGGTGAGCAGTTCTTC. It codes for CASQVGQGLGEQFF.

This clone was seen only a few times. The J gene is TRBJ2-3, the V gene TRBV2, with D unclear. The germline V and J ends were trimmed by 10 bases and 0 bases, with 8 bases remaining between them. The CDR3 totals 12 residues. Germline V CDR1 and CDR2: SNHLY, FYNNEI. The CDR3 coding sequence is TGTGCCACCAGACTTAGCACAGATACGCAGTATTTT. Amino acids: CATRLSTDTQYF.

The chain recombines TRBV18 with TRBJ1-1, with 7 bases identical to TRBD1. In germline, CDR1 is KGHSH, CDR2 LQKENI. The CDR3 has 15 amino acids. J lost 1 base, V lost 3 bases, and 5 bases had no gene match. CDR3 residues: CASSPRQGQNTEAFF. The CDR3 nucleotides are TGTGCCAGCTCACCCCGACAGGGACAGAACACTGAAGCTTTCTTT. Variable domain in full (rest from reference TRBV18 and TRBJ1-1): NAGVMQNPRHLVRRRGQEARLRCSPMKGHSHVYWYRQLPEEGLKFMVYLQKENIIDESGMPKERFSAEFPKEGPSILRIQQVVRGDSAAYFCASSPRQGQNTEAFFGQGTRLTVV.

The genes are TRBV5-1 and TRBJ2-1, with TRBD2 matching 10 bases. The junction had 7 bases not matched to a gene; V was cut back by 7 bases and J by 6 bases. Germline values: CDR1 SGHRS, CDR2 YFSETQ. The CDR3 contains 14 residues. The CDR3 region is CASRTSGAGNEQFF. In nucleotides, the CDR3 is TGCGCCAGCCGTACTAGCGGGGCGGGCAATGAGCAGTTCTTC.

The chain joins TRBV18 to TRBJ1-4, with 7 bases lining up with TRBD1. CDR3 length: 13 amino acids. CDR1 is KGHSH and CDR2 is LQKENI in the germline V gene. J gave up 7 bases and V 3 bases, and 2 bases lay outside the gene matches. This CDR3 is CASSPDRAEKLFF. In DNA, the CDR3 is TGTGCCAGCTCACCCGACAGGGCTGAAAAACTGTTTTTT.

The chain couples TRBV9 to TRBJ2-7; D unresolved. CDR3 size: 13 residues. V gave up 1 base and J gave up 7 bases, with 12 bases separating them. Germline V gives CDR1 SGDLS, CDR2 YYNGEE. The CDR3: CASSVTDEGEQYF. The DNA for the CDR3 is TGTGCCAGCAGCGTAACAGACGAAGGAGAGCAGTACTTC.